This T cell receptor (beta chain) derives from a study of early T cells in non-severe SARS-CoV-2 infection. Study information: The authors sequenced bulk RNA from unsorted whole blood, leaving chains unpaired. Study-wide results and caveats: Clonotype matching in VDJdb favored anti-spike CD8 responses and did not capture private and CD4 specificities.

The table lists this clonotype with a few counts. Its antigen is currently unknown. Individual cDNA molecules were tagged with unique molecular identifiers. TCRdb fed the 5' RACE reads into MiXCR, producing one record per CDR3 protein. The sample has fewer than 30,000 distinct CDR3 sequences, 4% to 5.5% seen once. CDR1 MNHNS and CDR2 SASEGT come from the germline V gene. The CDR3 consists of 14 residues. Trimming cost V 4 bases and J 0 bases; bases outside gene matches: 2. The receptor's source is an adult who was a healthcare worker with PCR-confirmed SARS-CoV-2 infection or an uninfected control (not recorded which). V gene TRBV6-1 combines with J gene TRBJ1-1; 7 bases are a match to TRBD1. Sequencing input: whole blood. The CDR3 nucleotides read TGTGCCAGCAGTGTCGACAGGGTGAACACTGAAGCTTTCTTT. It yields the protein CASSVDRVNTEAFF.